This entry lists 18 T cell receptor beta chains sequenced from one sample in a study of cytomegalovirus exposure and HLA in healthy donors. PCR amplification relied on 60 Vbeta primers (plus 13 Jbeta primers). Assay: immunoSEQ multiplex PCR; the TCRdb copy retains only in-frame clones and omits some. This table holds some 130,000 clones, 70% to 80% found once. Source material: PBMCs. The receptors were sampled from a female donor in good health and CMV-seronegative.

This clone appeared a single time. The rearrangement joins TRBV19 to TRBJ2-1; no firm D call. V was pared by 2 bases and J by 8 bases, with 16 bases between. This CDR3 is 15 amino acids long. CDR1 is LNHDA, CDR2 SQIVND, per germline (reference sequence). This chain's CDR3 is CASSILVLPHYEQFF. The CDR3 nucleotides read TGTGCCAGTAGTATATTAGTCCTACCCCACTATGAGCAGTTCTTC.

The V call is TRBV7-2, the J call TRBJ2-7; TRBD1 aligns across 7 bases. This CDR3 is built from 13 residues. The J segment lost 6 bases and the V segment lost 5 bases, leaving 7 bases of the junction unmatched. The germline gives CDR1 SGHTA, CDR2 FQGNSA. The DNA of the CDR3 is TGTGCCAGCAGCCCCCAGACAGGGAGCGAGCAGTACTTC. Amino acids: CASSPQTGSEQYF.

The chain carries TRBV2 and TRBJ2-6; 8 nucleotides match TRBD1. V dropped 3 bases and J dropped 4; count of bases not matched to a gene: 8. CDR3 length: 17 residues. Germline V gives CDR1 SNHLY, CDR2 FYNNEI. The CDR3 reads CASSDEVDRAGANVLTF. CDR3 bases: TGTGCCAGCAGTGATGAGGTGGACAGGGCCGGGGCCAACGTCCTGACTTTC.

This chain links TRBV5-6 with TRBJ2-5; TRBD1 matches at 8 bases. CDR1 SGHDT and CDR2 YYEEEE come from the germline V gene. The ends lost 7 bases at V and 3 bases at J; junction bases unmatched: 8. The CDR3 is 14 amino acids. The CDR3 nucleotides read TGTGCCAGCTCGCGACAGGGGACAAAAGAGACCCAGTACTTC. It is translated as CASSRQGTKETQYF.

V usage is TRBV5-1 and J usage is TRBJ1-1; 8 nucleotides line up with TRBD1. Trimming at V came to 3 bases and at J to 7 bases, leaving 2 bases not matched to a gene. The CDR3 is made up of 12 amino acids. Germline-derived CDR1 and CDR2 are SGHRS and YFSETQ. CDR3: CASSWGQDEAFF. The CDR3 coding sequence is TGCGCCAGCAGCTGGGGACAGGATGAAGCTTTCTTT.

This clone has more than one count but fewer than ten. The chain carries TRBV7-3 and TRBJ1-1; D is uncertain. CDR1 SGHTA and CDR2 FQGTGA come from the germline V gene. The germline V and J ends were trimmed by 5 bases and 5 bases, with 15 bases remaining between them. The CDR3 totals 14 residues. CDR3 in amino acids: CASSPGKERTEAFF. The DNA for the CDR3 is TGTGCCAGCAGCCCCGGAAAGGAGAGGACTGAAGCTTTCTTT.

This chain joins TRBV9 and TRBJ1-3; a weak D match, TRBD1 (5 bases). The germline V gene has CDR1 SGDLS and CDR2 YYNGEE. The length of the CDR3 is 12 residues. The V and J ends lost 2 bases and 8 bases respectively, with 8 bases between them. The CDR3 region has the DNA TGTGCCAGCAGCGTGGCGGGGGACACCATATATTTT. Its protein product is CASSVAGDTIYF.

Regarding this clone: At the DNA level, this CDR3 is encoded by other sequences in the same sample as well. The genes are TRBV25-1 and TRBJ2-1, with D perhaps TRBD2 (6 bases). The germline V and J ends were trimmed by 3 bases and 2 bases, with 14 bases remaining between them. The CDR3 loop spans 16 amino acids. Germline values: CDR1 MGHDK, CDR2 SYGVNS. As DNA, the CDR3 is TGTGCCAGCAGTGACTTCGGGAGAGGGACCTACAATGAGCAGTTCTTC. Protein product: CASSDFGRGTYNEQFF. Full variable domain (rest looked up from reference TRBV25-1 and TRBJ2-1): EADIYQTPRYLVIGTGKKITLECSQTMGHDKMYWYQQDPGMELHLIHYSYGVNSTEKGDLSSESTVSRIRTEHFPLTLESARPSHTSQYLCASSDFGRGTYNEQFFGPGTRLTVL.

A single count supports this clone. The chain joins TRBV30 to TRBJ2-7, with D perhaps matching TRBD2 (6 bases). The CDR3 consists of 13 residues. Germline lookup yields CDR1 GTSNPN and CDR2 SVGIG (reference sequence). V lost 4 bases to trimming and J lost 0 bases, with 10 bases between them. The CDR3 region has the DNA TGTGCCTGGAATTACGGGAGCTCCTACGAGCAGTACTTC. Protein: CAWNYGSSYEQYF.

CDR3 coding DNA: TGTGCCATCAGTGAGTCAGGTAGCGGAAGTCGAAGCTCCTACGAGCAGTACTTC. The encoded protein is CAISESGSGSRSSYEQYF. The chain uses TRBV10-3 and TRBJ2-7, with TRBD2 as a possible D gene (6 bases). The CDR3 is made up of 18 amino acids. The germline V gene has CDR1 ENHRY and CDR2 SYGVKD. The V end lost 0 bases, the J end lost 0 bases, and 18 bases lay between the germline ends.

The rearrangement uses TRBV9 and TRBJ2-2, with D maybe TRBD1 (6 bases). The CDR3 has 15 amino acids. Trimming cost V 3 bases and J 1 base, with 10 bases left between them. Germline V gene lookup returns CDR1 SGDLS and CDR2 YYNGEE. The CDR3 nucleotides read TGTGCCAGCAGCGGATCGACAGGGAACACCGGGGAGCTGTTTTTT. This codes for CASSGSTGNTGELFF.

J is TRBJ2-7 and V is TRBV27; tentative D call: TRBD2 (6 bases). Trimming left V 2 bases short and J 3 bases short, with 20 bases between. The germline V gene has CDR1 MNHEY and CDR2 SMNVEV (reference sequence). The CDR3 extends over 17 amino acids. CDR3 bases: TGTGCCAGCAGTTTAACTAGCCCAGGGCCGGGGGACTACGAGCAGTACTTC. Encoded protein: CASSLTSPGPGDYEQYF.

The rearrangement uses TRBV29-1 and TRBJ2-5, with D perhaps TRBD2 (7 bases). Germline V gives CDR1 SQVTM, CDR2 ANQGSEA. The CDR3 is made up of 10 amino acids. The chain's CDR3 is CSGRGETQYF. The DNA for the CDR3 is TGCAGTGGGAGGGGGGAGACCCAGTACTTC.

This rearrangement joins TRBV6-1 to TRBJ1-5, with D tentatively TRBD1 (5 bases). The germline V gene has CDR1 MNHNS and CDR2 SASEGT. This CDR3 is 19 amino acids long. Trimming shortened V by 4 bases and J by 5 bases, and 27 bases separated the two germline ends. The chain's CDR3 is CASSAPLRTYLRADQPQHF. The CDR3 DNA sequence: TGTGCCAGCAGTGCGCCTCTACGGACCTATCTCAGGGCTGATCAGCCCCAGCATTTT.

The V and J genes are TRBV30 and TRBJ2-6, with a possible D match to TRBD1 (6 bases). The CDR3 consists of 16 residues. CDR1 GTSNPN and CDR2 SVGIG come from the germline V gene (reference sequence). Trimming stripped 5 bases from V and 0 bases from J, with 14 bases between. This chain's CDR3 is CAWVRGYVSGANVLTF. The CDR3 DNA follows: TGTGCCTGGGTCAGGGGATACGTCTCTGGGGCCAACGTCCTGACTTTC.

This chain connects TRBV9 to TRBJ2-3, with 7 bases fitting TRBD1. Germline loops: CDR1 SGDLS, CDR2 YYNGEE. With 6 bases clipped from V and 6 bases from J, the junction kept 10 bases outside the gene matches. This CDR3 region has 14 residues. The CDR3 DNA reads TGTGCCAGCACGTCAGGGGGTCTGGTTGATACGCAGTATTTT. Translating gives CASTSGGLVDTQYF.

The chain carries TRBV29-1 and TRBJ2-5; 9 bases match TRBD2. This CDR3 comprises 12 residues. Trimming at V came to 3 bases and at J to 5 bases, leaving 1 base not matched to a gene. CDR1 and CDR2 (germline): SQVTM, ANQGSEA. The DNA of the CDR3 is TGCAGCGTTGATCTAGCGGGGGAGACCCAGTACTTC. Amino acids: CSVDLAGETQYF. The variable domain in full, completed from reference TRBV29-1 and TRBJ2-5, reads SAVISQKPSRDICQRGTSLTIQCQVDSQVTMMFWYRQQPGQSLTLIATANQGSEATYESGFVIDKFPISRPNLTFSTLTVSNMSPEDSSIYLCSVDLAGETQYFGPGTRLLVL.

This clone was observed a handful of times. This chain links TRBV29-1 with TRBJ2-7; TRBD2 matches 15 bases. CDR3 size: 18 residues. Germline CDR1 and CDR2: SQVTM and ANQGSEA. Trimming at V came to 0 bases and at J to 2 bases, leaving 8 bases not matched to a gene. CDR3 amino acids: CSVEEGRTSGRGPYEQYF. CDR3 coding DNA: TGCAGCGTTGAAGAGGGTAGGACTAGCGGGAGGGGGCCCTACGAGCAGTACTTC.